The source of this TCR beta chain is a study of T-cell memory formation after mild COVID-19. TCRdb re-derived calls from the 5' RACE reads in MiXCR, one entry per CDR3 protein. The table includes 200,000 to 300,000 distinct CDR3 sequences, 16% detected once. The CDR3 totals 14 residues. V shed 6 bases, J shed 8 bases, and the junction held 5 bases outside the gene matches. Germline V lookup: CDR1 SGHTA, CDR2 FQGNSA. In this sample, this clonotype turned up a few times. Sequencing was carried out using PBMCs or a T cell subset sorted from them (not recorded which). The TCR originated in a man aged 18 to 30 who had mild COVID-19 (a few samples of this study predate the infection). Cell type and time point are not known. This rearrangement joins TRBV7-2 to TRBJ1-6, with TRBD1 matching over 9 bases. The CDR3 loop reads CASSWTGEYSPLHF. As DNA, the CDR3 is TGTGCCAGCAGTTGGACAGGGGAGTATTCACCCCTCCACTTT.